Each of the 5 T cell receptor beta chains below was sequenced from the same sample in a study of Tregs in tolerant kidney transplant recipients. Assay used: immunoSEQ multiplex PCR; TCRdb lists only in-frame clones, some missing. Among about 240,000 clones, roughly 84% were seen once, and the ten largest hold less than 0.75%. Specimen: CD4+ T cells from blood. These receptors were taken from a human donor in good health.

The chain couples TRBV7-9 to TRBJ1-5, with D perhaps matching TRBD1 (5 bases). The CDR3 length is 15 residues. CDR1 SEHNR and CDR2 FQNEAQ come from the germline V gene (reference sequence). Trimming cost V 5 bases and J 3 bases, with 14 bases left between them. The CDR3 reads CASSPLGGSNQPQHF. CDR3 DNA sequence: TGTGCCAGCAGCCCCCTTGGGGGTTCCAATCAGCCCCAGCATTTT.

The V and J genes are TRBV4-1 and TRBJ1-4; a possible D gene is TRBD1 (5 bases). V lost 6 bases and J lost 8, with 19 bases in between. CDR3 length: 15 amino acids. From germline, CDR1 is MGHRA and CDR2 YSYEKL. CDR3 in DNA: TGCGCCAGCAGATACCTCCTAGACAGTGGAGAAAAACTGTTTTTT. It translates to CASRYLLDSGEKLFF.

This chain links TRBV18 with TRBJ1-5, with TRBD1 identical over 10 bases. Trimming took 2 bases from V and 1 from J; bases not matched to a gene: 5. CDR3 size: 17 residues. The germline V gene encodes CDR1 KGHSH and CDR2 LQKENI. The CDR3 loop reads CASSPGTGATSNQPQHF. The DNA for the CDR3 is TGTGCCAGCTCACCAGGGACAGGGGCGACGAGCAATCAGCCCCAGCATTTT.

The V and J genes are TRBV6-6 and TRBJ2-5; TRBD2 aligns across 9 bases. With 7 bases clipped from V and 4 bases from J, the junction kept 4 bases outside the gene matches. From germline, CDR1 is MNHNY and CDR2 SVGAGI (reference sequence). CDR3 length: 13 amino acids. The CDR3 is CASIALAGETQYF. CDR3 nucleotides: TGTGCCAGCATAGCACTAGCGGGAGAGACCCAGTACTTC.

In DNA form, the CDR3 reads TGTGCCAGCTCACCACTGCAGGGGAGCACAGATACGCAGTATTTT. Translation gives CASSPLQGSTDTQYF. The chain links TRBV18 to TRBJ2-3, with D possibly TRBD1 on 6 matching bases. Germline CDR1 reads KGHSH; CDR2 reads LQKENI. Trimming stripped 1 base from V and 0 bases from J, with 8 bases between. The CDR3 spans 15 residues.